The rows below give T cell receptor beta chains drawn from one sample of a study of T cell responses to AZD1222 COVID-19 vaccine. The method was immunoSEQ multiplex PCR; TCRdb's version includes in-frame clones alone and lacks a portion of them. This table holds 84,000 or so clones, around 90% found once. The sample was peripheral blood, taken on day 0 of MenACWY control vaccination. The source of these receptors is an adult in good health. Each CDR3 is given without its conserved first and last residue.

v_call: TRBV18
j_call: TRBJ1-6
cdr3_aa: ASSPRLAGSDSPLH

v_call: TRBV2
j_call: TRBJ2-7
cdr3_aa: ASSERARTYEQY

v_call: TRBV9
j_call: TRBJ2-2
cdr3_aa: ASSITLQAGELF

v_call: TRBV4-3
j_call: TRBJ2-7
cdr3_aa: ASSQDVGGAGEQY

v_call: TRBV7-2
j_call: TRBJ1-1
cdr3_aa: ASSSWGGTAEAF

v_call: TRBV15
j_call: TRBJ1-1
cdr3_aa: ATQLEQGMNTEAF

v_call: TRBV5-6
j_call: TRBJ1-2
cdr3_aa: ASSFPQVQGDGYT

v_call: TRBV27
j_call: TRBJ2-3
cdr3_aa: ASSLASGGAGDTQY

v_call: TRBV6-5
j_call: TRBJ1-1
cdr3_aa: ASIRAATEAF

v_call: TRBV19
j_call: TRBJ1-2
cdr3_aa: ASSPRGEGVYGYT

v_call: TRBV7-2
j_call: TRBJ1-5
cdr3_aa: ASSFVRDQPQH

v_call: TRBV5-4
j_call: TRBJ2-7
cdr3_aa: ASSPGTGSYEQY

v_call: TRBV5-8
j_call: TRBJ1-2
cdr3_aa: ASRDRGGSNYGYT

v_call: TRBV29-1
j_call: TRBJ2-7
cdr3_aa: SVASGAHEQY

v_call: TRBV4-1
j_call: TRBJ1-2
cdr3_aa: ASSQERGAGGYT

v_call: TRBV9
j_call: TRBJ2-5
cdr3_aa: ASSVEAHQETQY

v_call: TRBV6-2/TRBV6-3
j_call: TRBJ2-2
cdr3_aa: ASSYGVNTGELF

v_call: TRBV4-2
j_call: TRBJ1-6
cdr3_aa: ASSQPTGEAYNSPLH

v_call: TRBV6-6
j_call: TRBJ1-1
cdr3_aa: ASSASTGFRNTEAF

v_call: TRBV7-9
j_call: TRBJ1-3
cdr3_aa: ASSLAGRSGNTIY

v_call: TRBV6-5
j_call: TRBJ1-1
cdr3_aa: ASSYMAGNTEAF

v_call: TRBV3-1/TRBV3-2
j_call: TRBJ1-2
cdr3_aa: ASSQEGGIGGYT

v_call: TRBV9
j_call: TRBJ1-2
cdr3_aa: ASSVGGAMGPRESGYT

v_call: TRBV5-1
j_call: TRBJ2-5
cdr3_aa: ASSSRAGGQETQY

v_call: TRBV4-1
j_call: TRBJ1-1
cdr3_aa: ASSLGQGRNTEAF

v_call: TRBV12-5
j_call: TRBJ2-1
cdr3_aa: ASGLVGRNEQF

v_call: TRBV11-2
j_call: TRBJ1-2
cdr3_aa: ASSLWGAGYT